Below, 20 T cell receptor beta chains from the same sample are listed, as sequenced in a study of T cells in localized non-small cell lung cancer (dated by TCRdb to 2020 to 2021). Library method: the immunoSEQ multiplex PCR assay. TCRdb took over this immuneACCESS table, retaining in-frame rearrangements with V and J assigned. Such tables are incomplete; in checked studies, under half of the missing clones stem from an unresolved V gene, and the remainder is unexplained. The sample profile shows under 40,000 clones; just over 85% of them were found once. The ten biggest clones cover 4% to 4.5% of the sample. The specimen was peripheral blood, collected before any cancer treatment. The receptors originated from a male donor at least 60 years old with stage III lung adenocarcinoma.

The chain carries TRBV30 and TRBJ1-2; D ambiguous. The CDR3 contains 15 residues. V was shortened by 4 bases and J by 8 bases, with 23 bases between the two germline ends. The germline V gene has CDR1 GTSNPN and CDR2 SVGIG (reference sequence). The CDR3 sequence is CAWNRDAGSSRGYTF. The CDR3, as DNA: TGTGCCTGGAACCGAGACGCCGGATCGTCAAGGGGCTACACCTTC.

The gene calls are TRBV29-1 and TRBJ1-4; TRBD1 aligns across 7 bases. V was clipped by 7 bases and J by 8 bases; unmatched bases: 16. The CDR3 has 15 residues. Looked up from germline, CDR1 is SQVTM and CDR2 is ANQGSEA. The CDR3 nucleotides are TGCAGCGCCGTACAGGGGACCGAGCGCGGCGAAAAACTGTTTTTT. Its protein is CSAVQGTERGEKLFF.

The chain carries TRBV2 and TRBJ2-6; D uncertain. CDR3 length equals 16 residues. Germline V gene sequence: CDR1 SNHLY, CDR2 FYNNEI. Trimming removed 5 bases at V and 0 bases at J, with 11 bases between. The CDR3: CASSNLGHSGANVLTF. CDR3 nucleotide sequence: TGTGCCAGCAGTAACTTAGGGCACTCTGGGGCCAACGTCCTGACTTTC.

The chain couples TRBV21-1 to TRBJ2-1; the table's D gene call, TRBD2, was not cross checked with the DNA. TRBV21-1 has pseudogene status. The length of the CDR3 is 17 residues. CDR3 region: CASSKGRLAGGYNEQFF. In DNA, the CDR3 is TGTGCCAGCAGCAAAGGTCGCCTAGCGGGGGGGTACAATGAGCAGTTCTTC.

The chain has TRBV19 and TRBJ2-3, with a possible D match to TRBD2 (7 bases). The CDR3 spans 15 residues. CDR1 is LNHDA and CDR2 is SQIVND in the germline V gene (reference sequence). Trimming shortened V by 7 bases and J by 2 bases, and 16 bases separated the two germline ends. The CDR3: CASMARRGPTDTQYF. The CDR3 region has the DNA TGTGCCAGTATGGCTCGGCGGGGGCCCACAGATACGCAGTATTTT.

This clone was observed once. The rearrangement uses TRBV21-1 and TRBJ1-6; the tabulated D call, TRBD1, remains unverified against the DNA. TRBV21-1 constitutes a pseudogene. The CDR3 extends over 11 amino acids. CDR3: CASSSGVPLHF. The DNA for the CDR3 is TGTGCCAGCAGTTCAGGCGTCCCCCTCCACTTT.

The genes are TRBV19 and TRBJ1-6; no clear D gene. V was shortened by 7 bases and J by 0 bases, with 19 bases between the two germline ends. This CDR3 is built from 18 residues. Germline values: CDR1 LNHDA, CDR2 SQIVND (reference sequence). The CDR3 loop is CASKTERESSSYNSPLHF. The CDR3 nucleotides read TGTGCCAGTAAAACCGAACGGGAGAGCAGCTCCTATAATTCACCCCTCCACTTT.

The chain links TRBV29-1 to TRBJ1-2; D is uncertain. The ends were cut back, 2 bases at V and 1 base at J, with 5 bases in the middle. Germline values: CDR1 SQVTM, CDR2 ANQGSEA. This CDR3 region has 12 residues. CDR3 sequence: CSVETDNYGYTF. DNA of the CDR3: TGCAGCGTTGAAACGGATAACTATGGCTACACCTTC.

This chain joins TRBV6-6 and TRBJ1-5; D gene uncertain. Trimming pared 5 bases from V and 3 bases from J, leaving 8 bases between. Per germline, CDR1 MNHNY and CDR2 SVGAGI (reference sequence). The CDR3 is made up of 13 amino acids. CDR3 residues: CASSERANQPQHF. The CDR3, as DNA: TGTGCCAGCAGTGAGCGCGCCAATCAGCCCCAGCATTTT.

The chain couples TRBV5-6 to TRBJ1-1; D unresolved. The CDR3 spans 13 residues. V was trimmed by 1 base and J by 6 bases, leaving 10 bases between them. In germline, CDR1 is SGHDT, CDR2 YYEEEE. The CDR3 DNA follows: TGTGCCAGCAGCTTGATTCTTGGTGCTGAAGCTTTCTTT. It specifies CASSLILGAEAFF.

The J gene is TRBJ1-4, the V gene TRBV18; D is ambiguous. The V and J ends lost 0 bases and 4 bases respectively, with 9 bases between them. This CDR3 contains 15 residues. Germline V gives CDR1 KGHSH, CDR2 LQKENI. CDR3 amino acids: CASSPPRADNEKLFF. The CDR3 DNA reads as TGTGCCAGCTCACCACCGAGGGCCGATAATGAAAAACTGTTTTTT.

For this clone: A junction end diverges from the germline sequence, so it may reflect a read error. The chain links TRBV6-1 to TRBJ2-1; TRBD2 is a possible D gene (5 bases). CDR3 length: 10 amino acids. Germline CDR1 reads MNHNS; CDR2 reads SASEGT. CDR3 sequence: CASSEASMVF. The CDR3 DNA sequence: TGTGCCAGCAGTGAGGCTAGCATGGTCTTC.

The chain carries TRBV23-1 and TRBJ2-4, with unresolved D. TRBV23-1 counts as an open reading frame of uncertain function. This CDR3 spans 16 amino acids. V shed 7 bases and J shed 0 bases, with 16 bases lying between them. The CDR3 sequence: CASTPGGPLAKNIQYF. CDR3 in DNA: TGCGCCAGCACCCCCGGCGGCCCGTTAGCCAAAAACATTCAGTACTTC.

This clone was detected a few times. The chain employs TRBV19 and TRBJ2-7, with a tentative D call TRBD2 (6 bases). V shed 6 bases and J shed 0 bases, with 12 bases lying between them. Germline CDR1 and CDR2: LNHDA and SQIVND (reference sequence). This CDR3 is 14 amino acids long. The CDR3 DNA is TGTGCCAGTAGAATTCGGGGGAGCTCCTACGAGCAGTACTTC. It codes for CASRIRGSSYEQYF. The full variable domain, rest sourced from reference TRBV19 and TRBJ2-7, is DGGITQSPKYLFRKEGQNVTLSCEQNLNHDAMYWYRQDPGQGLRLIYYSQIVNDFQKGDIAEGYSVSREKKESFPLTVTSAQKNPTAFYLCASRIRGSSYEQYFGPGTRLTVT.

This clone showed up just a few times. This chain connects TRBV14 to TRBJ2-1, with TRBD2 matching over 14 bases. J was trimmed by 9 bases and V by 0 bases; bases with no gene match: 7. The CDR3 runs to 17 residues. The germline CDR1 and CDR2 sequences are SGHDN and FVKESK. CDR3 in DNA: TGTGCCAGCAGCCAAGATAGGGGACTAGCGGGAGTAGCTGAGCAGTTCTTC. This encodes CASSQDRGLAGVAEQFF.

V gene TRBV27 combines with J gene TRBJ2-5, with D perhaps TRBD1 or TRBD2 (5 bases each). Trimming removed 0 bases at V and 3 bases at J, with 23 bases between. CDR3 length: 19 residues. CDR1 is MNHEY and CDR2 is SMNVEV in the germline V gene (reference sequence). CDR3 DNA sequence: TGTGCCAGCAGTTTATCCTACGTTGGCAGAAGGGGACGAGAAGAGACCCAGTACTTC. Translated, it gives CASSLSYVGRRGREETQYF.

J is TRBJ1-2 and V is TRBV6-4; no clear D gene. The germline V gene encodes CDR1 MRHNA and CDR2 SNTAGT. The CDR3 has 14 amino acids. Trimming cost V 5 bases and J 5 bases, with 15 bases left between them. The CDR3 DNA follows: TGTGCCAGCAGTCAAGAGGAGGGATTATATGGCTACACCTTC. Encoded protein: CASSQEEGLYGYTF.

CDR3: CATSRGRTGSGNTIYF. In DNA form, the CDR3 reads TGTGCCACCAGCAGAGGACGGACAGGCTCTGGAAACACCATATATTTT. The chain couples TRBV15 to TRBJ1-3, with TRBD1 matching over 7 bases. CDR1 is LNHNV and CDR2 is YYDKDF in the germline V gene (reference sequence). CDR3 length: 16 amino acids. The V gene end was trimmed by 1 base and the J gene end by 0 bases; junction bases not matched to a gene: 3.

The chain recombines TRBV5-4 with TRBJ2-1; TRBD2 aligns across 10 bases. CDR3 length equals 15 residues. With V trimmed by 4 bases and J by 7 bases, 8 bases remained unmatched. Germline V gene lookup returns CDR1 SGHNT and CDR2 YYREEE (reference sequence). CDR3 sequence: CASSVPGLARNEQFF. CDR3 bases: TGTGCCAGCAGCGTACCGGGACTAGCGAGGAATGAGCAGTTCTTC. Full variable domain (outside the CDR3, taken from reference TRBV5-4 and TRBJ2-1): ETGVTQSPTHLIKTRGQQVTLRCSSQSGHNTVSWYQQALGQGPQFIFQYYREEENGRGNFPPRFSGLQFPNYSSELNVNALELDDSALYLCASSVPGLARNEQFFGPGTRLTVL.

This CDR3 is CASSPVQGYNEQFF. Here the CDR3 DNA reads TGTGCCAGCAGTCCTGTCCAGGGCTACAATGAGCAGTTCTTC. The chain carries TRBV6-5 and TRBJ2-1, with D perhaps matching TRBD1 (5 bases). Germline V gene data show CDR1 as MNHEY and CDR2 as SVGAGI. The V gene lost 5 bases and the J gene lost 3 bases, with 11 bases spanning the gap. This CDR3 has 14 amino acids.